In its sample, the clone carrying this T cell receptor beta chain was seen a few times. Its specificity is not known. TCRdb redid the calling of the RT-PCR reads with MiXCR, one entry per CDR3 protein. This sample yields hundreds of thousands of distinct CDR3 sequences, of which approximately 11% are seen a single time; approximately 12% belongs to the top ten. These data are taken from a study of response to subunit inactivated influenza vaccine. Study-level results: There was a suggestion from the authors that each seasonal influenza vaccination recruits few new T cells.

Sequencing used PBMCs from blood, obtained about 40 days after vaccination. The TCR comes from a man in his fifties or sixties who received an inactivated influenza vaccine.

CDR3 in amino acids: CASSRGGTTNYEQYF. The DNA of the CDR3 is TGTGCCAGCAGCAGGGGGGGGACTACCAACTACGAGCAGTACTTC. The chain carries TRBV7-2 and TRBJ2-7; TRBD2 is a possible D gene (7 bases). The V and J ends lost 5 bases and 3 bases respectively, with 17 bases between them. There are 15 residues in the CDR3. The germline V gene encodes CDR1 SGHTA and CDR2 FQGNSA.